The 20 T cell receptor beta chains reported below all come from one sample, sequenced in a study of T cell repertoires in cytomegalovirus infection (dated by TCRdb to about 2019). Their antigen targets remain unknown. The treatment or condition tag for this specimen amounts to: in vitro stimulation with specific CMV peptide epitopes to enrich CMV-specific T cells. The instrument was an Illumina HiSeq 1500. The public sequencing data were trimmed at Q25 with fastp and processed into clonotypes with MiXCR by TCRdb, which kept only in-frame beta chains. Under each unique CDR3 protein, matching rows form one entry showing the most common genes and DNA. The sample table holds over 45,000 distinct CDR3 sequences, of which approximately 20% were seen once. The ten largest make up roughly 50% of the sample. The starting material was CD8+ T cells from cultured PBMCs, obtained from culture after CMV antigen stimulation. Source of these receptors: a human donor in good health (CMV status not recorded). Some clones in this sample may be carry-over from other donors' samples.

This clonotype was seen repeatedly, ten times or more. This chain's CDR3 is CASSQKTGTGTGNTEAFF. DNA for the CDR3: TGTGCCAGCAGCCAAAAAACCGGGACAGGGACGGGGAACACTGAAGCTTTCTTT. The chain carries TRBV4-2 and TRBJ1-1; TRBD1 matches 9 bases. CDR1 and CDR2 (germline): LGHNA, YNFKEQ. J was trimmed by 1 base and V by 2 bases; bases with no gene match: 11. The CDR3 extends over 18 amino acids.

The V call is TRBV9, the J call TRBJ1-1; TRBD1 might be the D (6 bases). CDR3 length: 13 residues. Germline V lookup: CDR1 SGDLS, CDR2 YYNGEE. V lost 1 base, J lost 8 bases, and 12 bases lay in between. For the CDR3, the DNA is TGTGCCAGCAGCGTACTACAGGGTTCGGAAGCTTTCTTT. Residues: CASSVLQGSEAFF.

This clonotype has a count of ten or more. The V gene is TRBV9, the J gene TRBJ2-3; 9 bases agree with TRBD2. Trimming cost V 4 bases and J 0 bases; bases outside gene matches: 9. CDR1 and CDR2 from the germline V gene are SGDLS and YYNGEE. The CDR3 covers 17 residues. As DNA, the CDR3 is TGTGCCAGCAGCTATAGCGGGGGCCGTTCCAGCACAGATACGCAGTATTTT. Translating gives CASSYSGGRSSTDTQYF. The full variable domain, in which reference TRBV9 and TRBJ2-3 provide the parts outside the CDR3, is DSGVTQTPKHLITATGQRVTLRCSPRSGDLSVYWYQQSLDQGLQFLIQYYNGEERAKGNILERFSAQQFPDLHSELNLSSLELGDSALYFCASSYSGGRSSTDTQYFGPGTRLTVL.

This clonotype was counted only a few times. CDR3 bases: TGTGCCAGCAGCCCCCAGGCTAATGAAAAACTGTTTTTT. Amino acid sequence: CASSPQANEKLFF. V is TRBV7-9 and J is TRBJ1-4; D not certain. Trimming stripped 5 bases from V and 3 bases from J, with 7 bases between. Germline loops: CDR1 SEHNR, CDR2 FQNEAQ (reference sequence). This CDR3 contains 13 residues.

This clonotype appeared a few times. The chain recombines TRBV28 with TRBJ1-4; D gene unclear. The CDR3 totals 12 residues. Trimming took 6 bases from V and 8 from J, leaving 10 bases between them. Germline V gene lookup returns CDR1 MDHEN and CDR2 SYDVKM. CDR3 protein: CASRGSQEKLFF. The CDR3 DNA sequence: TGTGCCAGCAGGGGAAGTCAGGAAAAACTGTTTTTT.

There are a few counts of this clonotype. This rearrangement joins TRBV12-3 or TRBV12-4 to TRBJ1-5, with 9 bases identical to TRBD1. With V trimmed by 6 bases and J by 5 bases, 8 bases remained unmatched. The CDR3 length is 15 residues. In DNA form, the CDR3 reads TGTGCCAGCAGCGCTAGACAGGGGGAAGATCAGCCCCAGCATTTT. As protein: CASSARQGEDQPQHF.

This clonotype was seen a few times. The rearrangement joins TRBV20-1 to TRBJ1-6; D ambiguous. Germline V gives CDR1 DFQATT, CDR2 SNEGSKA (reference sequence). The CDR3 has 15 residues. Trimming shortened V by 1 base and J by 5 bases, and 12 bases separated the two germline ends. CDR3 amino acids: CSARGSRSDNSPLHF. The CDR3 DNA reads as TGCAGTGCTAGAGGCTCCAGGTCCGATAATTCACCCCTCCACTTT.

This clonotype was seen only a few times. The rearrangement links TRBV12-3 or TRBV12-4 to TRBJ2-3, with 12 bases fitting TRBD2. CDR3 size: 18 residues. The V gene end was trimmed by 4 bases and the J gene end by 4 bases; junction bases not matched to a gene: 12. The CDR3 nucleotides read TGTGCCAGCAGTTCCCCGGTGACTAGCGGGAGTTTGGCAGATACGCAGTATTTT. Protein: CASSSPVTSGSLADTQYF.

The CDR3 DNA reads as TGTGCCAGCAGCTATCAAGAGACCCAGTACTTC. Amino acid sequence: CASSYQETQYF. The chain couples TRBV7-9 to TRBJ2-5, with D hard to call. From germline, CDR1 is SEHNR and CDR2 FQNEAQ (reference sequence). V was cut by 4 bases and J by 2 bases, with 2 bases left in between. This CDR3 is built from 11 residues.

This rearrangement joins TRBV12-3 or TRBV12-4 to TRBJ1-5; D uncertain. The CDR3 loop spans 15 amino acids. V was cut by 8 bases and J by 1 base, with 15 bases left in between. Here the CDR3 reads CASLKSGSSNQPQHF. The DNA of the CDR3 is TGTGCCAGCCTAAAATCGGGGTCCAGCAATCAGCCCCAGCATTTT.

This clonotype has only one observation. This chain links TRBV19 with TRBJ1-2, with no clear D. There are 12 residues in the CDR3. Germline assignment: CDR1 LNHDA and CDR2 SQIVND (reference sequence). V shed 5 bases and J shed 5 bases, with 9 bases lying between them. CDR3 coding DNA: TGTGCCAGTAGTTTTGGACTGTATGGCTACACCTTC. It is translated as CASSFGLYGYTF.

This clonotype was seen repeatedly, ten times or more. This sequence joins TRBV20-1 and TRBJ2-1; D is unresolved. V was pared by 0 bases and J by 4 bases, with 4 bases between. The CDR3 covers 12 residues. Germline V gene sequence: CDR1 DFQATT, CDR2 SNEGSKA (reference sequence). This chain's CDR3 is CSARDLYNEQFF. The CDR3 DNA reads TGCAGTGCTAGAGATCTGTACAATGAGCAGTTCTTC.

This clonotype was seen only a few times. In DNA, the CDR3 is TGCAGCGTTGGAGGACAGGGCACCTACGAGCAGTACTTC. Encoded protein: CSVGGQGTYEQYF. V and J are TRBV29-1 and TRBJ2-7, with 8 positions matching TRBD1. V dropped 4 bases and J dropped 2; count of bases not matched to a gene: 4. This CDR3 contains 13 residues. CDR1 SQVTM and CDR2 ANQGSEA come from the germline V gene.

The rearrangement joins TRBV12-3 or TRBV12-4 to TRBJ1-1; no firm D call. V was trimmed by 8 bases and J by 0 bases, leaving 7 bases between them. The CDR3 runs to 12 residues. The CDR3 DNA reads as TGTGCCAGCTGGATCATGAACACTGAAGCTTTCTTT. This codes for CASWIMNTEAFF.

This clonotype was observed a few times. The chain couples TRBV4-1 to TRBJ2-7, with D perhaps matching TRBD1 (6 bases). This CDR3 contains 15 residues. V shed 0 bases and J shed 0 bases, with 9 bases lying between them. Germline V gene data show CDR1 as MGHRA and CDR2 as YSYEKL. The CDR3 loop reads CASSQDTGTSYEQYF. CDR3 nucleotides: TGCGCCAGCAGCCAAGATACAGGGACCTCCTACGAGCAGTACTTC.

The V and J genes are TRBV5-1 and TRBJ2-1; 13 bases agree with TRBD2. CDR3 length: 18 residues. V lost 3 bases to trimming and J lost 6 bases; unmatched junction nucleotides: 12. Looked up from germline, CDR1 is SGHRS and CDR2 is YFSETQ. CDR3 sequence reads: CASSWDISGTSGINEQFF. The CDR3 DNA is TGCGCCAGCAGCTGGGACATTTCCGGGACTAGCGGGATCAATGAGCAGTTCTTC. Full variable domain (outside the CDR3, taken from reference TRBV5-1 and TRBJ2-1): KAGVTQTPRYLIKTRGQQVTLSCSPISGHRSVSWYQQTPGQGLQFLFEYFSETQRNKGNFPGRFSGRQFSNSRSEMNVSTLELGDSALYLCASSWDISGTSGINEQFFGPGTRLTVL.

This clonotype was observed many times. V gene TRBV7-6 combines with J gene TRBJ2-3; 13 nucleotides line up with TRBD2. With V trimmed by 2 bases and J by 4 bases, 3 bases remained unmatched. The germline V gene has CDR1 SGHVS and CDR2 FNYEAQ. The CDR3 contains 16 residues. The CDR3 region is CASSLMTSGGPDTQYF. CDR3 DNA: TGTGCCAGCAGCTTAATGACTAGCGGGGGGCCAGATACGCAGTATTTT.

The sample holds a few counts of this clonotype. The V call is TRBV7-9, the J call TRBJ2-5; D possibly corresponds to TRBD2 (5 bases). Germline V CDR1 and CDR2: SEHNR, FQNEAQ (reference sequence). Trimming pared 0 bases from V and 2 bases from J, leaving 7 bases between. This CDR3 is built from 14 residues. CDR3 sequence reads: CASSLARGQETQYF. DNA for the CDR3: TGTGCCAGCAGCTTAGCCCGGGGACAAGAGACCCAGTACTTC.

This clonotype appeared a few times. The genes are TRBV7-9 and TRBJ2-1; D remains ambiguous. This CDR3 is 15 amino acids long. Trimming shortened V by 2 bases and J by 5 bases, and 13 bases separated the two germline ends. Per germline, CDR1 SEHNR and CDR2 FQNEAQ (reference sequence). This CDR3 reads CASSLSETTNNEQFF. The CDR3 DNA follows: TGTGCCAGCAGCTTATCGGAGACCACTAACAATGAGCAGTTCTTC.

A word on this clonotype: A much larger clone differs by one base, so this may be a read error. The CDR3 does not end in the conserved phenylalanine or tryptophan, so this is likely a read error. The chain links TRBV4-3 to TRBJ1-3; D not resolved. CDR1 and CDR2 (germline): LGHNA, YSLEER. The CDR3 length is 18 residues. V lost 0 bases, J lost 0 bases, and 15 bases lay in between. The CDR3 sequence: CASSQDWVGLTSGNTIYL. CDR3 coding DNA: TGCGCCAGCAGCCAAGATTGGGTCGGACTGACCTCTGGAAACACCATATATCTT.